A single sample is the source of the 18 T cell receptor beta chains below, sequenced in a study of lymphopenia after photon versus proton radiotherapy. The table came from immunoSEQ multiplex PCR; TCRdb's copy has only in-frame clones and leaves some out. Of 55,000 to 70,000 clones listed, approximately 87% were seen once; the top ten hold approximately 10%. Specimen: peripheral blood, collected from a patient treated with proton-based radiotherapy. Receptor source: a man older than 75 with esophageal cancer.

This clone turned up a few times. This chain's CDR3 is CASSQGDLGVRQETQYF. Here the CDR3 DNA reads TGTGCCAGCAGCCAAGGGGATCTGGGGGTTCGCCAAGAGACCCAGTACTTC. This chain links TRBV14 with TRBJ2-5, with D perhaps given as TRBD1 or TRBD2 (5 bases each). V was cut by 1 base and J by 1 base, with 16 bases left in between. This CDR3 is 17 amino acids long. Germline CDR1 is SGHDN and CDR2 is FVKESK.

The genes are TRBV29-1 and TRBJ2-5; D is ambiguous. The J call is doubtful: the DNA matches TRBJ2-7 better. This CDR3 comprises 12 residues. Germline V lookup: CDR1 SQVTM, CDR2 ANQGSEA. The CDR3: CSVEGSAYEQYF. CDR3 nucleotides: TGCAGCGTTGAGGGCAGCGCCTACGAGCAGTACTTC.

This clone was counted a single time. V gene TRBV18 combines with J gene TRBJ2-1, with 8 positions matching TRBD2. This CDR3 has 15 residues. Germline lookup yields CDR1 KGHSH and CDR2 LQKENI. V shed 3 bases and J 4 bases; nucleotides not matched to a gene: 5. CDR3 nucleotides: TGTGCCAGCTCACCTCTTAGCGGGGTTTACAATGAGCAGTTCTTC. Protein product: CASSPLSGVYNEQFF. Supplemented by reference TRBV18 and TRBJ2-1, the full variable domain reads NAGVMQNPRHLVRRRGQEARLRCSPMKGHSHVYWYRQLPEEGLKFMVYLQKENIIDESGMPKERFSAEFPKEGPSILRIQQVVRGDSAAYFCASSPLSGVYNEQFFGPGTRLTVL.

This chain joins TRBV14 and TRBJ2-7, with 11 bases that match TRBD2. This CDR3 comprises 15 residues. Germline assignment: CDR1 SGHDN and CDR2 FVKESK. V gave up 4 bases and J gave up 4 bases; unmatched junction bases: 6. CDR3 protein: CASSLGLAGGYEQYF. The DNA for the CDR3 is TGTGCCAGCAGCCTTGGACTAGCGGGTGGGTACGAGCAGTACTTC.

For the CDR3, the DNA is TGTGCCAGCAGCTTGGCCGGGACAGCTAGGAGCACTGAAGCTTTCTTT. This translates into CASSLAGTARSTEAFF. The chain joins TRBV5-6 to TRBJ1-1; 7 positions match TRBD1. There are 16 residues in the CDR3. The ends lost 0 bases at V and 4 bases at J; junction bases unmatched: 9. The germline V gene encodes CDR1 SGHDT and CDR2 YYEEEE.

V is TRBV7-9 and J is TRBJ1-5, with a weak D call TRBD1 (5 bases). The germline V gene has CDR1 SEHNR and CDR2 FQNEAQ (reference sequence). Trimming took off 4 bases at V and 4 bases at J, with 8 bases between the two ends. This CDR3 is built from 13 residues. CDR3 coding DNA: TGTGCCAGCAGCTCACAGGCGAATCAGCCCCAGCATTTT. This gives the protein CASSSQANQPQHF.

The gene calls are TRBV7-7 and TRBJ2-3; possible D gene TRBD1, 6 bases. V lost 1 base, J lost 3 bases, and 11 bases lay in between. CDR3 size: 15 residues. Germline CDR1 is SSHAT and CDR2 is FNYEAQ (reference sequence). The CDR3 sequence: CASSLGTGQTDTQYF. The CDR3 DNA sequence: TGTGCCAGCAGCTTAGGCACGGGACAAACAGATACGCAGTATTTT. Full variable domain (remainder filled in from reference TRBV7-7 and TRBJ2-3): GAGVSQSPRYKVTKRGQDVTLRCDPISSHATLYWYQQALGQGPEFLTYFNYEAQPDKSGLPSDRFSAERPEGSISTLTIQRTEQRDSAMYRCASSLGTGQTDTQYFGPGTRLTVL.

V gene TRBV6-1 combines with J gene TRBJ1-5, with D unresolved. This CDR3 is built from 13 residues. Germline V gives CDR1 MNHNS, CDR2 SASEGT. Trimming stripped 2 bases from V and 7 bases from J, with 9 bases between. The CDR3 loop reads CASSEYIRQPQHF. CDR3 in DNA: TGTGCCAGCAGTGAATATATCCGGCAGCCCCAGCATTTT.

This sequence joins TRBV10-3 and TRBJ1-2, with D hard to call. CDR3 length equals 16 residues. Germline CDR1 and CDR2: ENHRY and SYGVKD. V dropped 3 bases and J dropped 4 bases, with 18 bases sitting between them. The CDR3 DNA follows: TGTGCCATCAGTGATCCCCGCGGGCAAGAGGGCTATGGCTACACCTTC. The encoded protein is CAISDPRGQEGYGYTF.

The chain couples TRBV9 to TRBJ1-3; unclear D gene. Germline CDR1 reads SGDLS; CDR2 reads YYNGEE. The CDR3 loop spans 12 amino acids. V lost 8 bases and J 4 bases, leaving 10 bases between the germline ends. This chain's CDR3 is CASGVAGNTIYF. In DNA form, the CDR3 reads TGTGCCAGTGGGGTTGCCGGAAACACCATATATTTT.

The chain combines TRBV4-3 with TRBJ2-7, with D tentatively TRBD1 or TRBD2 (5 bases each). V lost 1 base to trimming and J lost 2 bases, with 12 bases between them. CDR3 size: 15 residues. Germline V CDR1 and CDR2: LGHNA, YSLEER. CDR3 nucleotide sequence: TGCGCCAGCAGCCAAGCCGGGACCGCAACCTACGAGCAGTACTTC. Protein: CASSQAGTATYEQYF.

The CDR3 DNA reads TGTGCCAGCAGTGAAGCAGGGCGTAATGAAAAACTGTTTTTT. Amino acid sequence: CASSEAGRNEKLFF. The chain recombines TRBV25-1 with TRBJ1-4; D perhaps matches TRBD1 (5 bases). CDR1 is MGHDK, CDR2 SYGVNS, per germline. The ends were cut back, 2 bases at V and 4 bases at J, with 8 bases in the middle. The CDR3 length is 14 residues.

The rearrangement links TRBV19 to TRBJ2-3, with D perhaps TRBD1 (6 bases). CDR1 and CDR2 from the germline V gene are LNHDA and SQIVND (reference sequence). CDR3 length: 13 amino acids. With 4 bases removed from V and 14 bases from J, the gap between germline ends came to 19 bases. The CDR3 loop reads CASSSAGVRSWYF. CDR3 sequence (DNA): TGTGCCAGTAGTAGTGCAGGGGTCCGCAGTTGGTATTTT.

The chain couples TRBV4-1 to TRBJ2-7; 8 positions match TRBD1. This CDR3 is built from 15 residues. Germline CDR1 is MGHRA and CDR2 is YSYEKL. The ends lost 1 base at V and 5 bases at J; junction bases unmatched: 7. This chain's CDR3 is CASSQGQGSWNEQYF. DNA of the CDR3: TGCGCCAGCAGCCAAGGACAGGGGTCCTGGAACGAGCAGTACTTC.

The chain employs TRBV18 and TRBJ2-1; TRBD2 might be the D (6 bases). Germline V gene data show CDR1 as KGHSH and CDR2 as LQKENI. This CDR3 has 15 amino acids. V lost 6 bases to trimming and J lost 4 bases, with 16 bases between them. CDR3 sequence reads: CASSRRDSSYNEQFF. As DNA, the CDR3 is TGTGCCAGCTCCCGGCGGGACTCATCTTACAATGAGCAGTTCTTC.

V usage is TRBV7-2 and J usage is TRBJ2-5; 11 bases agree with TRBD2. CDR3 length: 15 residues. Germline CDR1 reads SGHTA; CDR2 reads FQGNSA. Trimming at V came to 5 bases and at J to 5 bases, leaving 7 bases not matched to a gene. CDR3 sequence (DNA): TGTGCCAGCAGCCTGCTAGCGGGAGGTGGGGAGACCCAGTACTTC. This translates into CASSLLAGGGETQYF.

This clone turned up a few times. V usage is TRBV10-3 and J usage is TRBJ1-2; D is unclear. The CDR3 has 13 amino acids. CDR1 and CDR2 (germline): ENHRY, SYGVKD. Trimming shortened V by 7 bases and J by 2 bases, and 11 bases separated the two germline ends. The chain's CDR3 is CAIKKDGNYGYTF. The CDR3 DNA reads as TGTGCCATCAAAAAGGACGGGAACTATGGCTACACCTTC.

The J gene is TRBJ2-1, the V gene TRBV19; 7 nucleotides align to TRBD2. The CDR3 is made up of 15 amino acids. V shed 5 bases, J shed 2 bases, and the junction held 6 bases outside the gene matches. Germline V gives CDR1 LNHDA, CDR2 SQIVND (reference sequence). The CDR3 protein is CASSPLGTTYNEQFF. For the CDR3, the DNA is TGTGCCAGTAGTCCGCTAGGGACTACCTACAATGAGCAGTTCTTC. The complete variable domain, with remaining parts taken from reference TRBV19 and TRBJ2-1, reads DGGITQSPKYLFRKEGQNVTLSCEQNLNHDAMYWYRQDPGQGLRLIYYSQIVNDFQKGDIAEGYSVSREKKESFPLTVTSAQKNPTAFYLCASSPLGTTYNEQFFGPGTRLTVL.